The 32 T cell receptor beta chains below all came from one sample that was sequenced in a study of T cell changes during pregnancy in multiple sclerosis. Sequencing was performed with immunoSEQ multiplex PCR; in TCRdb, only in-frame clones are kept and a portion is missing. The sample gives tens of thousands of clones, 75% to 90% of which show up once; roughly 4.8% is in the top ten. This specimen was CD8+ T cells from peripheral blood mononuclear cells, taken after pregnancy. The receptors come from a female donor with multiple sclerosis, enrolled in a pregnancy study.

The chain couples TRBV7-2 to TRBJ2-3, with D maybe TRBD2 (6 bases). The CDR3 is 17 residues long. CDR1 is SGHTA and CDR2 is FQGNSA in the germline V gene. With 4 bases removed from V and 4 bases from J, the gap between germline ends came to 21 bases. For the CDR3, the DNA is TGTGCCAGCAGCTCCGCGGAGGGTGCTTGGGGCCCAGATACGCAGTATTTT. Its protein is CASSSAEGAWGPDTQYF. The whole variable domain, filled in from reference TRBV7-2 and TRBJ2-3, reads GAGVSQSPSNKVTEKGKDVELRCDPISGHTALYWYRQSLGQGLEFLIYFQGNSAPDKSGLPSDRFSAERTGGSVSTLTIQRTQQEDSAVYLCASSSAEGAWGPDTQYFGPGTRLTVL.

The V gene is TRBV4-3, the J gene TRBJ1-1; 7 bases map to TRBD1. CDR3 size: 14 residues. Germline V gene data show CDR1 as LGHNA and CDR2 as YSLEER. The V and J ends lost 8 bases and 0 bases, in that order; junction bases with no gene match: 6. CDR3 DNA: TGCGCCAGCGTTAACAGGGGAATGAACACTGAAGCTTTCTTT. Amino acids: CASVNRGMNTEAFF.

CDR3 sequence reads: CASTPWTGEGYGYTF. DNA of the CDR3: TGTGCCAGTACCCCTTGGACAGGAGAGGGTTATGGCTACACCTTC. The chain uses TRBV19 and TRBJ1-2, with 7 positions matching TRBD1. The V gene's germline CDR1 is LNHDA and CDR2 SQIVND (reference sequence). Trimming removed 7 bases from V and 5 bases from J; junction bases left unmatched: 13. CDR3 size: 15 residues.

On this clone itself: The junction departs from the called germline gene at one end, perhaps through a read error. The J gene is TRBJ1-1, the V gene TRBV11-2; D might be TRBD1 (5 bases). Germline V lookup: CDR1 SGHAT, CDR2 FQNNGV. The CDR3 runs to 14 residues. CDR3 DNA: TGTGCCAGCAGCCTAGACAGTGGCCCTGTTGAAGCTTTCTTT. This sequence encodes CASSLDSGPVEAFF.

This chain connects TRBV29-1 to TRBJ2-7, with TRBD1 identical over 10 bases. There are 13 residues in the CDR3. V lost 5 bases, J lost 2 bases, and 3 bases stayed unmatched. Germline-derived CDR1 and CDR2 are SQVTM and ANQGSEA. The CDR3 nucleotides read TGCAGCGTTATGACAGGGGGCGCCTACGAGCAGTACTTC. Amino acid sequence: CSVMTGGAYEQYF.

This chain joins TRBV7-2 and TRBJ2-7, with unresolved D. Germline assignment: CDR1 SGHTA and CDR2 FQGNSA. V dropped 5 bases and J dropped 1 base, with 15 bases sitting between them. CDR3 length equals 15 residues. As DNA, the CDR3 is TGTGCCAGCAGCCTAGACGCCACTATATCCTACGAGCAGTACTTC. Residues: CASSLDATISYEQYF. Complete variable domain (other parts from reference TRBV7-2 and TRBJ2-7): GAGVSQSPSNKVTEKGKDVELRCDPISGHTALYWYRQSLGQGLEFLIYFQGNSAPDKSGLPSDRFSAERTGGSVSTLTIQRTQQEDSAVYLCASSLDATISYEQYFGPGTRLTVT.

The chain joins TRBV19 to TRBJ2-1, with 11 bases aligning to TRBD2. Trimming cost V 7 bases and J 8 bases; bases outside gene matches: 13. This CDR3 has 16 residues. CDR1 and CDR2 from the germline V gene are LNHDA and SQIVND (reference sequence). As DNA, the CDR3 is TGTGCCAGTAAGCTCTACCCACTAGCGGGGGACCATGAGCAGTTCTTC. Protein product: CASKLYPLAGDHEQFF.

V is TRBV4-2 and J is TRBJ2-2; 12 positions agree with TRBD2. V was pared by 1 base and J by 6 bases, with 3 bases of the junction left unmatched. The CDR3 totals 16 residues. CDR1 and CDR2 (germline): LGHNA, YNFKEQ. This chain's CDR3 is CASSQVLAGGSGELFF. CDR3 bases: TGTGCCAGCAGCCAAGTTCTAGCGGGGGGGTCCGGGGAGCTGTTTTTT.

V gene TRBV6-5 combines with J gene TRBJ2-7; 7 bases fit TRBD2. V trimming: 1 base; J trimming: 3 bases; junction bases outside the gene matches: 3. Germline-derived CDR1 and CDR2 are MNHEY and SVGAGI. The CDR3 is 14 residues long. CDR3 sequence: CASSYLASGYEQYF. DNA for the CDR3: TGTGCCAGCAGTTACTTGGCTAGCGGCTACGAGCAGTACTTC.

This clone was seen more than once but under ten times. The rearrangement joins TRBV4-1 to TRBJ1-4, with 7 bases aligning to TRBD1. The CDR3 is made up of 15 amino acids. V was pared by 3 bases and J by 4 bases, with 5 bases of the junction left unmatched. CDR1 is MGHRA and CDR2 is YSYEKL in the germline V gene. DNA for the CDR3: TGCGCCAGCAGCCACATAGGGACAGATAATGAAAAACTGTTTTTT. Translating gives CASSHIGTDNEKLFF.

In nucleotides, the CDR3 is TGTGCCTGGAAGCTTCGGGACAGGGTTCACCTTAACTATGGCTACACCTTC. This sequence encodes CAWKLRDRVHLNYGYTF. The rearrangement links TRBV30 to TRBJ1-2; 9 bases map to TRBD1. V trimming: 4 bases; J trimming: 1 base; junction bases outside the gene matches: 13. The CDR3 spans 17 residues. The germline gives CDR1 GTSNPN, CDR2 SVGIG (reference sequence). The full variable domain, completed using reference TRBV30 and TRBJ1-2, is SQTIHQWPATLVQPVGSPLSLECTVEGTSNPNLYWYRQAAGRGLQLLFYSVGIGQISSEVPQNLSASRPQDRQFILSSKKLLLSDSGFYLCAWKLRDRVHLNYGYTFGSGTRLTVV.

This chain joins TRBV7-6 and TRBJ2-3, with 8 bases identical to TRBD2. The V gene's germline CDR1 is SGHVS and CDR2 FNYEAQ. J lost 6 bases, V lost 0 bases, and 8 bases had no gene match. This CDR3 region has 16 residues. The CDR3 region is CASSLARSGGGDTQYF. CDR3 bases: TGTGCCAGCAGCTTAGCACGCAGCGGGGGCGGGGATACGCAGTATTTT.

The genes are TRBV6-5 and TRBJ2-2; 9 positions match TRBD2. The CDR3 has 15 residues. Germline-derived CDR1 and CDR2 are MNHEY and SVGAGI. J lost 6 bases, V lost 4 bases, and 6 bases had no gene match. The CDR3 DNA reads as TGTGCCAGCAGTTGGACTAGCGTTTCTTCCGGGGAGCTGTTTTTT. Residues: CASSWTSVSSGELFF.

The chain recombines TRBV27 with TRBJ1-4, with 9 bases lining up with TRBD1. Trimming removed 8 bases from V and 8 bases from J; junction bases left unmatched: 6. The CDR3 sequence is 13 residues long. The V gene's germline CDR1 is MNHEY and CDR2 SMNVEV (reference sequence). CDR3 in amino acids: CASRQGGDEKLFF. The CDR3 DNA sequence: TGTGCCAGCCGACAGGGGGGGGACGAAAAACTGTTTTTT. The full variable domain, with the rest looked up from reference TRBV27 and TRBJ1-4, is EAQVTQNPRYLITVTGKKLTVTCSQNMNHEYMSWYRQDPGLGLRQIYYSMNVEVTDKGDVPEGYKVSRKEKRNFPLILESPSPNQTSLYFCASRQGGDEKLFFGSGTQLSVL.

The J gene is TRBJ2-5, the V gene TRBV7-3, with D possibly being TRBD2 (6 bases). V was shortened by 2 bases and J by 2 bases, with 12 bases between the two germline ends. Germline CDR1 SGHTA, CDR2 FQGTGA. The CDR3 has 15 residues. The DNA of the CDR3 is TGTGCCAGCAGCTTATGGGCGGGGTTACAAGAGACCCAGTACTTC. The encoded protein is CASSLWAGLQETQYF.

This chain links TRBV9 with TRBJ2-5; no firm D call. The CDR3 is made up of 14 amino acids. Germline CDR1 is SGDLS and CDR2 is YYNGEE. V gave up 0 bases and J gave up 3 bases, with 9 bases separating them. The CDR3 reads CASSVDFLEETQYF. In DNA form, the CDR3 reads TGTGCCAGCAGCGTAGACTTCTTGGAAGAGACCCAGTACTTC.

DNA of the CDR3: TGTGCCAGCAGCGTAGCTCCAGGGGGGGGAAACACCATATATTTT. Its translation: CASSVAPGGGNTIYF. V is TRBV9 and J is TRBJ1-3; 7 bases are shared with TRBD1. Germline CDR1 reads SGDLS; CDR2 reads YYNGEE. This CDR3 is 15 amino acids long. V trimming: 0 bases; J trimming: 4 bases; junction bases outside the gene matches: 4.

This chain uses TRBV29-1 with TRBJ2-7; D ambiguous. CDR1 and CDR2 from the germline V gene are SQVTM and ANQGSEA. Trimming shortened V by 0 bases and J by 0 bases, and 9 bases separated the two germline ends. The CDR3 sequence is 14 residues long. The CDR3 protein is CSVEDPLSSYEQYF. The CDR3 DNA sequence: TGCAGCGTTGAAGATCCGCTGAGCTCCTACGAGCAGTACTTC.

Worth noting for this clone: A read error may account for a junction end that differs from germline. The J gene is TRBJ1-2, the V gene TRBV5-6; 9 bases match TRBD1. Germline V gives CDR1 SGHDT, CDR2 YYEEEE. The CDR3 totals 15 residues. The CDR3 DNA reads as TGTGCCAGCAGTTTGGGCACAGGGGGCTTCGGGGGCTACACCTTC. It codes for CASSLGTGGFGGYTF.

Here the CDR3 reads CASSQVASSYEQYF. The CDR3 DNA reads TGCGCCAGCAGCCAAGTGGCTAGCTCCTACGAGCAGTACTTC. J is TRBJ2-7 and V is TRBV4-3, with D unresolved. Looked up from germline, CDR1 is LGHNA and CDR2 is YSLEER. The CDR3 sequence is 14 residues long. The V end lost 1 base, the J end lost 0 bases, and 7 bases lay between the germline ends.

This clone is medium-sized in the sample. This sequence joins TRBV9 and TRBJ2-3; 7 nucleotides match TRBD2. V shed 5 bases, J shed 5 bases, and the junction held 14 bases outside the gene matches. Germline V lookup: CDR1 SGDLS, CDR2 YYNGEE. This CDR3 has 16 residues. CDR3 nucleotide sequence: TGTGCCAGCAGTTCCCCTGGGGGGGAGATATTAGATACGCAGTATTTT. It yields the protein CASSSPGGEILDTQYF.

The V gene is TRBV7-6, the J gene TRBJ2-7, with a possible D match to TRBD1 (5 bases). Deletions cut 1 base from V and 1 base from J, with 11 bases between. Germline V gives CDR1 SGHVS, CDR2 FNYEAQ. The CDR3 is made up of 15 amino acids. This chain's CDR3 is CASSLGSGPSYEQYF. CDR3 nucleotides: TGTGCCAGCAGCTTAGGGTCAGGGCCTTCCTACGAGCAGTACTTC. The full variable domain, its missing parts supplied by reference TRBV7-6 and TRBJ2-7, is GAGVSQSPRYKVTKRGQDVALRCDPISGHVSLYWYRQALGQGPEFLTYFNYEAQQDKSGLPNDRFSAERPEGSISTLTIQRTEQRDSAMYRCASSLGSGPSYEQYFGPGTRLTVT.

The gene calls are TRBV9 and TRBJ2-3, with 10 bases identical to TRBD2. The CDR3 has 20 residues. The V gene's germline CDR1 is SGDLS and CDR2 YYNGEE. V lost 2 bases to trimming and J lost 0 bases; unmatched junction nucleotides: 15. The CDR3, as DNA: TGTGCCAGCAGCGTCCCTTGGGACAGTTCAGCGGGGGGGAGCACAGATACGCAGTATTTT. It encodes CASSVPWDSSAGGSTDTQYF.

The genes are TRBV28 and TRBJ2-5; a possible D gene is TRBD1 (5 bases). Germline V gene data show CDR1 as MDHEN and CDR2 as SYDVKM. The CDR3 length is 12 residues. Trimming took off 5 bases at V and 1 base at J, with 5 bases between the two ends. CDR3: CASSDSQETQYF. CDR3 sequence (DNA): TGTGCCAGCAGTGACAGCCAAGAGACCCAGTACTTC.

The rearrangement joins TRBV11-2 to TRBJ2-3; TRBD2 matches at 11 bases. The CDR3 is 17 residues long. After removal of 3 bases from V and 2 bases from J, the junction contained 7 bases not matched to a gene. Germline CDR1 SGHAT, CDR2 FQNNGV. For the CDR3, the DNA is TGTGCCAGCAGCTTGGGTAGCGGGGGGGCTCACACAGATACGCAGTATTTT. This sequence encodes CASSLGSGGAHTDTQYF.

The CDR3 protein is CATSSEGTGGDWWLWYGGYTF. The CDR3 nucleotides are TGTGCCACCAGCAGCGAGGGGACAGGGGGCGATTGGTGGTTGTGGTATGGTGGCTACACCTTC. V is TRBV15 and J is TRBJ1-2; 12 positions match TRBD1. V was pared by 3 bases and J by 7 bases, with 24 bases of the junction left unmatched. Germline lookup yields CDR1 LNHNV and CDR2 YYDKDF (reference sequence). This CDR3 is built from 21 residues.

The chain combines TRBV29-1 with TRBJ1-2, with a weak D call TRBD1 (6 bases). CDR1 is SQVTM, CDR2 ANQGSEA, per germline. The CDR3 extends over 11 amino acids. V was pared by 4 bases and J by 8 bases, with 11 bases between. The CDR3, as DNA: TGCAGCGTTGGTGCAGGGGAAGGCTACACCTTC. Translation: CSVGAGEGYTF.

The chain uses TRBV5-1 and TRBJ2-3; 11 bases fit TRBD2. V dropped 4 bases and J dropped 2; count of bases not matched to a gene: 3. From germline, CDR1 is SGHRS and CDR2 YFSETQ. CDR3 size: 15 residues. CDR3 nucleotides: TGCGCCAGCAGCGGGACTAGCGGAGCCACAGATACGCAGTATTTT. This codes for CASSGTSGATDTQYF.

V gene TRBV9 combines with J gene TRBJ2-1, with a possible D match to TRBD2 (6 bases). The germline CDR1 and CDR2 sequences are SGDLS and YYNGEE. This CDR3 spans 14 amino acids. V was clipped by 4 bases and J by 8 bases, with 16 bases between them. CDR3 nucleotides: TGTGCCAGCAGCACATCCGGCGGGGCCTATGAGCAGTTCTTC. Translating gives CASSTSGGAYEQFF.

The chain uses TRBV4-3 and TRBJ2-2; D unclear. The germline gives CDR1 LGHNA, CDR2 YSLEER. Trimming removed 2 bases from V and 6 bases from J, with 16 bases in between. CDR3 length: 16 amino acids. The CDR3 reads CASSQYPPSPPGELFF. CDR3 coding DNA: TGCGCCAGCAGCCAATACCCCCCGAGCCCCCCCGGGGAGCTGTTTTTT.

The chain recombines TRBV7-3 with TRBJ2-2, with D unclear. The V end was cut by 5 bases, the J end by 1 base, with 11 bases between. CDR1 and CDR2 (germline): SGHTA, FQGTGA. This CDR3 spans 15 amino acids. CDR3 DNA: TGTGCCAGCAGCCCCGAGATTTGGAACACCGGGGAGCTGTTTTTT. Translated: CASSPEIWNTGELFF.

The CDR3 bases are TGTGCCAGCAGCCAACGGAGGACCGGGGAGCTGTTTTTT. It encodes CASSQRRTGELFF. The genes are TRBV9 and TRBJ2-2; maybe TRBD2 (5 bases). V gave up 4 bases and J gave up 5 bases, with 9 bases separating them. CDR1 SGDLS and CDR2 YYNGEE come from the germline V gene. The CDR3 spans 13 residues.